Shown below are 20 T cell receptor beta chains from a single sample sequenced in a study of cytomegalovirus exposure and HLA in healthy donors. Both 60 Vbeta primers and 13 Jbeta primers went into the PCR. Measured with immunoSEQ multiplex PCR; TCRdb has only the in-frame clones, and not every one. Found here are 55,000 to 85,000 clones; the top ten clones hold under 4%. Source material: PBMCs. These receptor sequences come from a female donor in good health and CMV-seropositive.

Concerning this clone: The same CDR3 is also encoded by other DNA sequences in this sample. The gene calls are TRBV7-9 and TRBJ2-3; 12 nucleotides align to TRBD2. V lost 1 base, J lost 3 bases, and 5 bases stayed unmatched. Germline CDR1 is SEHNR and CDR2 is FQNEAQ (reference sequence). This CDR3 has 17 residues. The CDR3 coding sequence is TGTGCCAGCAGCTTAGGCCTAGCGGGGGGGCGTACAGATACGCAGTATTTT. This codes for CASSLGLAGGRTDTQYF.

This rearrangement joins TRBV5-4 to TRBJ2-5, with 7 bases aligning to TRBD2. The ends lost 0 bases at V and 5 bases at J; junction bases unmatched: 13. The CDR3 is made up of 17 amino acids. Germline V lookup: CDR1 SGHNT, CDR2 YYREEE (reference sequence). CDR3 sequence (DNA): TGTGCCAGCAGCTTGGGGCGGTCGGGCTTCGGGGGGGAGACCCAGTACTTC. Residues: CASSLGRSGFGGETQYF.

This chain joins TRBV19 and TRBJ1-1; 11 nucleotides agree with TRBD1. The CDR3 has 15 amino acids. Looked up from germline, CDR1 is LNHDA and CDR2 is SQIVND (reference sequence). After removal of 2 bases from V and 6 bases from J, the junction contained 5 bases not matched to a gene. CDR3 bases: TGTGCCAGTAGTATAAGGACAGGGGGCAAGGCTGAAGCTTTCTTT. Amino acids: CASSIRTGGKAEAFF. The full variable domain, its missing parts supplied by reference TRBV19 and TRBJ1-1, is DGGITQSPKYLFRKEGQNVTLSCEQNLNHDAMYWYRQDPGQGLRLIYYSQIVNDFQKGDIAEGYSVSREKKESFPLTVTSAQKNPTAFYLCASSIRTGGKAEAFFGQGTRLTVV.

The chain combines TRBV2 with TRBJ1-5; 9 nucleotides align to TRBD1. The CDR3 is made up of 14 amino acids. CDR1 and CDR2 (germline): SNHLY, FYNNEI. With 5 bases clipped from V and 5 bases from J, the junction kept 4 bases outside the gene matches. The DNA for the CDR3 is TGTGCCAGCAGTTTGGGACAGGGACATCAGCCCCAGCATTTT. Its protein is CASSLGQGHQPQHF.

The CDR3 nucleotides are TGTGCCAGCTCAACGGGACTAGCGGGAGAGCGTTTCAATGAGCAGTTCTTC. The encoded protein is CASSTGLAGERFNEQFF. This sequence joins TRBV18 and TRBJ2-1, with 14 bases matching TRBD2. The ends lost 5 bases at V and 6 bases at J; junction bases unmatched: 9. Germline V CDR1 and CDR2: KGHSH, LQKENI. The CDR3 has 17 amino acids.

About this clone itself: The identical CDR3 is also encoded by other nucleotide sequences in the sample. The chain has TRBV5-1 and TRBJ1-1; D unclear. CDR3 length equals 13 residues. V was pared by 0 bases and J by 1 base, with 4 bases between. The V gene's germline CDR1 is SGHRS and CDR2 YFSETQ. CDR3: CASSLAGNTEAFF. The CDR3, as DNA: TGCGCCAGCAGCTTGGCAGGGAACACTGAAGCTTTCTTT. The entire variable domain, with the rest obtained from reference TRBV5-1 and TRBJ1-1, is as follows: KAGVTQTPRYLIKTRGQQVTLSCSPISGHRSVSWYQQTPGQGLQFLFEYFSETQRNKGNFPGRFSGRQFSNSRSEMNVSTLELGDSALYLCASSLAGNTEAFFGQGTRLTVV.

The chain uses TRBV7-2 and TRBJ2-1, with TRBD2 matching 8 bases. Losses at the gene ends were 2 bases for V and 9 bases for J; bases not matched to a gene: 9. CDR3 length: 15 amino acids. Germline CDR1 is SGHTA and CDR2 is FQGNSA. DNA of the CDR3: TGTGCCAGCAGCTTACGGAGCGGGAGTAACCCTGAGCAGTTCTTC. Its translation: CASSLRSGSNPEQFF.

The V and J genes are TRBV5-1 and TRBJ2-7, with 9 positions matching TRBD2. The CDR3 has 13 amino acids. Germline values: CDR1 SGHRS, CDR2 YFSETQ. The V gene end was trimmed by 0 bases and the J gene end by 11 bases; junction bases not matched to a gene: 6. The CDR3 region is CASSLDGSGRKYF. The CDR3 nucleotides are TGCGCCAGCAGCTTGGATGGTAGCGGGAGAAAGTACTTC.

The chain joins TRBV5-1 to TRBJ2-7; 9 bases agree with TRBD1. The V segment lost 4 bases and the J segment 5 bases; nucleotides outside the gene matches: 7. CDR1 is SGHRS, CDR2 YFSETQ, per germline. This CDR3 region has 14 residues. The CDR3: CASSMGQGSDEQYF. In DNA, the CDR3 is TGCGCCAGCAGCATGGGACAGGGATCGGACGAGCAGTACTTC.

The chain is built from TRBV4-1 and TRBJ1-5, with a weak D call TRBD1 (6 bases). Per germline, CDR1 MGHRA and CDR2 YSYEKL. This CDR3 is built from 15 residues. V was clipped by 4 bases and J by 6 bases, with 16 bases between them. This chain's CDR3 is CASSPASLDSQPQHF. The CDR3 nucleotides are TGCGCCAGCAGCCCAGCCTCCTTGGACAGTCAGCCCCAGCATTTT.

The chain has TRBV18 and TRBJ2-1; D is possibly TRBD2 (6 bases). This CDR3 has 15 amino acids. Germline V gene lookup returns CDR1 KGHSH and CDR2 LQKENI. The ends were cut back, 3 bases at V and 8 bases at J, with 17 bases in the middle. The CDR3 sequence is CASSPLLAAGDEQFF. Here the CDR3 DNA reads TGTGCCAGCTCACCCTTACTAGCTGCCGGGGATGAGCAGTTCTTC.

The chain couples TRBV9 to TRBJ2-5; 8 nucleotides align to TRBD2. The CDR3 has 12 amino acids. The trim removed 6 bases at V and 7 bases at J, leaving 5 bases unmatched. Looked up from germline, CDR1 is SGDLS and CDR2 is YYNGEE. Here the CDR3 reads CASTGREGTQYF. In nucleotides, the CDR3 is TGTGCCAGCACCGGGAGGGAGGGGACCCAGTACTTC. The entire variable domain, with the rest obtained from reference TRBV9 and TRBJ2-5, is as follows: DSGVTQTPKHLITATGQRVTLRCSPRSGDLSVYWYQQSLDQGLQFLIQYYNGEERAKGNILERFSAQQFPDLHSELNLSSLELGDSALYFCASTGREGTQYFGPGTRLLVL.

V is TRBV5-1 and J is TRBJ2-3; D is perhaps TRBD1 (6 bases). Germline V gives CDR1 SGHRS, CDR2 YFSETQ. The V end lost 7 bases, the J end lost 3 bases, and 18 bases lay between the germline ends. The CDR3 loop spans 15 amino acids. CDR3 bases: TGCGCCAGCTCCTCCTCCTCCACAGGGACAGATACGCAGTATTTT. Its translation: CASSSSSTGTDTQYF.

This sequence joins TRBV10-1 and TRBJ2-7, with a tentative D call TRBD2 (5 bases). The V end was cut by 2 bases, the J end by 6 bases, with 14 bases between. The CDR3 has 14 residues. Germline V lookup: CDR1 WNHNN, CDR2 SYGVQD (reference sequence). This CDR3 is CASSEQPSSGEQYF. CDR3 sequence (DNA): TGCGCCAGCAGTGAGCAACCGAGCAGCGGCGAGCAGTACTTC.

V is TRBV29-1 and J is TRBJ2-2, with D unresolved. Per the germline V gene, CDR1 is SQVTM and CDR2 is ANQGSEA. The germline V and J ends were trimmed by 4 bases and 1 base, with 10 bases remaining between them. This CDR3 is built from 14 residues. CDR3 bases: TGCAGCGTTGTGACACGATGGAACACCGGGGAGCTGTTTTTT. Protein: CSVVTRWNTGELFF.

The genes are TRBV27 and TRBJ1-2, with 8 bases that match TRBD1. Germline loops: CDR1 MNHEY, CDR2 SMNVEV (reference sequence). V dropped 6 bases and J dropped 13; count of bases not matched to a gene: 13. CDR3 size: 13 residues. The CDR3 is CASSLGQGSPATF. The DNA for the CDR3 is TGTGCCAGCAGCCTCGGACAGGGCTCCCCGGCCACCTTC.

V usage is TRBV4-1 and J usage is TRBJ2-2, with TRBD2 matching over 9 bases. Germline CDR1 is MGHRA and CDR2 is YSYEKL. The ends lost 1 base at V and 5 bases at J; junction bases unmatched: 8. The CDR3 is made up of 17 amino acids. CDR3 DNA sequence: TGCGCCAGCAGCCAAGGAGTTCAAGCGGGAGGTACCGGGGAGCTGTTTTTT. Amino acids: CASSQGVQAGGTGELFF.

J is TRBJ2-5 and V is TRBV18, with 7 bases lining up with TRBD2. The CDR3 runs 14 residues. Germline loops: CDR1 KGHSH, CDR2 LQKENI. Trimming removed 3 bases from V and 1 base from J; junction bases left unmatched: 2. CDR3 sequence: CASSPSSGQETQYF. In DNA, the CDR3 is TGTGCCAGCTCACCTTCTAGCGGCCAAGAGACCCAGTACTTC.

This chain links TRBV25-1 with TRBJ1-2; D uncertain. This CDR3 spans 12 amino acids. Germline lookup yields CDR1 MGHDK and CDR2 SYGVNS. Trimming shortened V by 5 bases and J by 1 base, and 5 bases separated the two germline ends. CDR3 region: CASSLLNYGYTF. CDR3 DNA: TGTGCCAGCAGTCTCCTTAACTATGGCTACACCTTC.

This chain links TRBV4-1 with TRBJ2-1; D remains ambiguous. V dropped 1 base and J dropped 7 bases, with 2 bases sitting between them. There are 11 residues in the CDR3. The germline CDR1 and CDR2 sequences are MGHRA and YSYEKL. CDR3 sequence: CASSQVNEQFF. The CDR3 region has the DNA TGCGCCAGCAGCCAAGTAAATGAGCAGTTCTTC.